This T cell receptor (beta chain) emerged from a study of CXCR3-negative and CXCR3-positive naive CD8 T cells. Study overall: Every library held about 1.5 +/- 0.3 million TRB reads, and the total came to around 140 million.

5' RACE with UMI labels generated the TRB cDNA libraries. TCRdb reprocessed the 5' RACE reads and stores each CDR3 protein as one record, lacking DNA. This sample contains more than 75,000 distinct CDR3 sequences. Regarding the study as a whole: Compared with CXCR3-negative naive cells, CXCR3-positive naive cells showed more hydrophobic TRB CDR3s. CXCR3-negative and CXCR3-positive naive cells shared comparable TRBV-TRBJ usage, but memory cells did not. Researchers report CXCR3 expression partially decreased after cryopreservation, with fresh PBMCs used in most assays.

The germline V gene has CDR1 MDHEN and CDR2 SYDVKM. The CDR3 is 15 amino acids. CD45RO-CCR7+CD27+CD95- cells counted as naive CD8+ T cells. Points on this clonotype: Its antigen is as yet unknown.

The V call is TRBV28, the J call TRBJ2-5; the D gene TCRdb calls, TRBD1, cannot be checked with no DNA. Sample: naive CXCR3+ CD8+ T cells from blood. Subset described: CD45RO-CCR7+CD27+CD95- naive CD8+ T cells expressing CXCR3 (TNR3+). The clonotype comes from a human donor in good health. Some clones in this sample may be carry-over from other donors' samples. CDR3 residues: CASSCRGRFCETQYF. Full variable domain (remainder filled in from reference TRBV28 and TRBJ2-5): DVKVTQSSRYLVKRTGEKVFLECVQDMDHENMFWYRQDPGLGLRLIYFSYDVKMKEKGDIPEGYSVSREKKERFSLILESASTNQTSMYLCASSCRGRFCETQYFGPGTRLLVL.